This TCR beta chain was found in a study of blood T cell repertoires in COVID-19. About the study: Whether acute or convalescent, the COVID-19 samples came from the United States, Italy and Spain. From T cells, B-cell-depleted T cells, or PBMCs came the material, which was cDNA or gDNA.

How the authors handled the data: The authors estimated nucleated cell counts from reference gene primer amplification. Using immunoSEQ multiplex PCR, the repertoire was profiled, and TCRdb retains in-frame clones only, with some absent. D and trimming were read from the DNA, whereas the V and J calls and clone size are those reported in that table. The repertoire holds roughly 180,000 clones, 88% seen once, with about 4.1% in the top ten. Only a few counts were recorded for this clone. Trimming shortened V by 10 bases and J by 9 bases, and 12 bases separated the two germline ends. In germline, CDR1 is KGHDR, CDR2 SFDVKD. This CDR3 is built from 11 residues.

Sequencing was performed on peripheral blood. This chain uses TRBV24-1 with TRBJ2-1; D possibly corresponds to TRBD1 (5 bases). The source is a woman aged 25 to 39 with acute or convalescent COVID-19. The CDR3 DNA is TGTGCCACGGGGCGCATTGGTGAGCAGTTCTTC. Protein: CATGRIGEQFF.